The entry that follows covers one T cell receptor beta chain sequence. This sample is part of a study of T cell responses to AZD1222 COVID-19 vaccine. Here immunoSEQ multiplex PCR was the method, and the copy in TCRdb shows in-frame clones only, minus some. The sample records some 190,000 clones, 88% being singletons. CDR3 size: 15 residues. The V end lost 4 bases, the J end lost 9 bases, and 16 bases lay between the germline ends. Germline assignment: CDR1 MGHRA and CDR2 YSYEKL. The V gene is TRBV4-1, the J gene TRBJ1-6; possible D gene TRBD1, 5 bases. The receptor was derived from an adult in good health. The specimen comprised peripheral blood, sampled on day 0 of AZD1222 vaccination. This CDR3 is CASSLIWGALSPLHF. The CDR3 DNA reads TGCGCCAGCAGCCTCATTTGGGGCGCCCTTTCACCCCTCCACTTT.